Presented here are 7 T cell receptor beta chains from one specimen sequenced in a study of cytomegalovirus exposure and HLA in healthy donors. Measured with immunoSEQ multiplex PCR; TCRdb has only the in-frame clones, and not every one. The data show about 110,000 clones, roughly 88% seen once. Material: PBMCs. These receptors all stem from a woman aged 18-35 years in good health and CMV-seronegative.

The chain combines TRBV18 with TRBJ2-7, with D possibly being TRBD1 (6 bases). CDR3 length: 14 residues. The germline V gene encodes CDR1 KGHSH and CDR2 LQKENI. V lost 0 bases and J lost 5, with 11 bases in between. CDR3 sequence reads: CASSPPGTPDEQYF. The CDR3 DNA sequence: TGTGCCAGCTCACCACCGGGGACACCGGACGAGCAGTACTTC.

V and J are TRBV19 and TRBJ1-6; D possibly corresponds to TRBD1 (6 bases). The CDR3 is made up of 15 amino acids. Per the germline V gene, CDR1 is LNHDA and CDR2 is SQIVND (reference sequence). V lost 3 bases, J lost 5 bases, and 11 bases lay in between. CDR3 protein: CASSITGIDNSPLHF. The CDR3, as DNA: TGTGCCAGTAGTATTACAGGGATTGATAATTCACCCCTCCACTTT.

The CDR3: CASSPRRQGPYSYEQYF. For the CDR3, the DNA is TGTGCCAGCTCCCCTCGAAGACAGGGTCCCTACTCCTACGAGCAGTACTTC. The chain has TRBV5-6 and TRBJ2-7; 7 nucleotides agree with TRBD1. This CDR3 is built from 17 residues. The germline CDR1 and CDR2 sequences are SGHDT and YYEEEE. The V and J ends lost 7 bases and 0 bases, in that order; junction bases with no gene match: 16.

The chain couples TRBV29-1 to TRBJ2-1, with 7 bases matching TRBD2. There are 16 residues in the CDR3. CDR1 and CDR2 (germline): SQVTM, ANQGSEA. V dropped 1 base and J dropped 0; count of bases not matched to a gene: 6. CDR3 sequence reads: CSVEGGGEVSYNEQFF. The DNA of the CDR3 is TGCAGCGTTGAAGGGGGAGGGGAGGTCTCCTACAATGAGCAGTTCTTC.

This sequence joins TRBV25-1 and TRBJ2-2; 7 bases line up with TRBD1. With 3 bases clipped from V and 3 bases from J, the junction kept 10 bases outside the gene matches. CDR3 size: 17 residues. CDR1 and CDR2 (germline): MGHDK, SYGVNS. The CDR3 loop is CASSDGGQFDYTGELFF. The CDR3 bases are TGTGCCAGCAGTGATGGGGGACAGTTTGACTACACCGGGGAGCTGTTTTTT.

V and J are TRBV25-1 and TRBJ1-1; D is possibly TRBD1 (5 bases). V lost 6 bases to trimming and J lost 6 bases, with 8 bases between them. CDR3 length: 11 residues. Per germline, CDR1 MGHDK and CDR2 SYGVNS. The CDR3 loop is CASRTGAEAFF. The CDR3 DNA is TGTGCCAGCAGAACGGGGGCTGAAGCTTTCTTT.

This clone occurred a few times. This sequence joins TRBV28 and TRBJ1-2; D is ambiguous. This CDR3 comprises 14 residues. V was shortened by 5 bases and J by 0 bases, with 10 bases between the two germline ends. From germline, CDR1 is MDHEN and CDR2 SYDVKM. CDR3 sequence reads: CASSPVQSNYGYTF. For the CDR3, the DNA is TGTGCCAGCAGTCCCGTTCAGTCTAACTATGGCTACACCTTC.